This paragraph reports one TCR beta chain. The data stem from a study of shared clonotypes between healthy human individuals. Naivety among CD8 cells was defined by CD45RO negativity and positive CCR7 selection, thereby excluding terminally differentiated effector memory CD45RA+ cells. The data were produced by immunoSEQ multiplex PCR, yet TCRdb's version contains in-frame clones alone and is incomplete. The sample yields 2 million or so clones, just under 95% seen once. CDR3 size: 17 residues. Unmatched junction bases numbered 13, after V lost 2 bases and J lost 7 bases. Looked up from germline, CDR1 is SGHDN and CDR2 is FVKESK.

Source material: naive CD8+ T cells sorted from blood. The clonotype was recovered from a man aged 18-30 years in good health. This chain uses TRBV14 with TRBJ2-7, with 11 bases fitting TRBD2. The CDR3 sequence is CASSQIPASSGGPEQYF. The CDR3 DNA reads as TGTGCCAGCAGCCAAATACCCGCTTCTAGCGGGGGGCCGGAGCAGTACTTC.